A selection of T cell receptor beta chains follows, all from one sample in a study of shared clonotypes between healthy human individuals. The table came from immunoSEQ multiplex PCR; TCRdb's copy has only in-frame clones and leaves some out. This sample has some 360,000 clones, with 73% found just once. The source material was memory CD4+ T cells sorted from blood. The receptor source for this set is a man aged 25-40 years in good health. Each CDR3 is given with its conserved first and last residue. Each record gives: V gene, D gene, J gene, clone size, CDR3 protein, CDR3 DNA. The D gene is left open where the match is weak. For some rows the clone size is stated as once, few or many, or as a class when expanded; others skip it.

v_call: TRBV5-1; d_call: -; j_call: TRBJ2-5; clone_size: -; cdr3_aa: CASSWNSQDGETQYF; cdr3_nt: TGCGCCAGCAGCTGGAACTCACAGGACGGGGAGACCCAGTACTTC
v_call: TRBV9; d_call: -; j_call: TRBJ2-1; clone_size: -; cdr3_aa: CASSVDVDSSYNEQFF; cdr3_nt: TGTGCCAGCAGCGTAGACGTGGACTCCTCCTACAATGAGCAGTTCTTC
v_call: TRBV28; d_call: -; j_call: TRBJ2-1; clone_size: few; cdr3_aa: CASLPTAGFLNEQFF; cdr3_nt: TGTGCCAGCCTCCCGACAGCCGGGTTCCTAAATGAGCAGTTCTTC
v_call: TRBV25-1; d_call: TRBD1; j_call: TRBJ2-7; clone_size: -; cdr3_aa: CASRTGGSYEQYF; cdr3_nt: TGTGCCAGCAGGACAGGGGGGTCCTACGAGCAGTACTTC
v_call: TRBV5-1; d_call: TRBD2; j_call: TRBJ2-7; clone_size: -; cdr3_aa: CASSLGLAGGSYEQYF; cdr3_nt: TGCGCCAGCAGCTTGGGACTAGCGGGAGGTTCCTACGAGCAGTACTTC
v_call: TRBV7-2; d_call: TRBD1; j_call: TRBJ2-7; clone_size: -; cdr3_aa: CASSLAQGFEQYF; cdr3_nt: TGTGCCAGCAGCTTAGCACAGGGGTTCGAGCAGTACTTC
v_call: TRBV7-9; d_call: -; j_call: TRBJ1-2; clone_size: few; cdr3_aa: CASRAADSGSYGYTF; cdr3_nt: TGTGCCAGCAGGGCGGCGGACTCCGGGTCCTATGGCTACACCTTC
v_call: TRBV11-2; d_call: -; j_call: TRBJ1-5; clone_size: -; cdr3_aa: CASSLAGLGGQPQHF; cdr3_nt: TGTGCCAGCAGCTTAGCGGGGTTGGGAGGTCAGCCCCAGCATTTT
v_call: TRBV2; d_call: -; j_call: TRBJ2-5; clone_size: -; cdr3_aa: CATKLTNSYQETQYF; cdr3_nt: TGTGCCACCAAATTAACGAACAGCTACCAAGAGACCCAGTACTTC
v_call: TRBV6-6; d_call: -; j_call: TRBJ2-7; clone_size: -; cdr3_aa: CASSYRGQLDYEQYF; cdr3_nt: TGTGCCAGCAGTTACCGAGGACAGCTTGATTACGAGCAGTACTTC
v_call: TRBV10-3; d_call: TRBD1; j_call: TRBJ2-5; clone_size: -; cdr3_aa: CAISESGLTGGETQYF; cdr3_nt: TGTGCCATCAGTGAGTCGGGGCTGACAGGGGGAGAGACCCAGTACTTC
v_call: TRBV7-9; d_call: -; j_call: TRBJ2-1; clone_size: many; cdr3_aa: CASSFRRLDDGNEQFF; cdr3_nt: TGTGCCAGCAGCTTCCGTCGACTAGACGACGGCAATGAGCAGTTCTTC
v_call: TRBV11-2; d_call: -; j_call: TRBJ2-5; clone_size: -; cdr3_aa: CASSLGRKETQYF; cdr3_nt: TGTGCCAGCAGCTTAGGTCGGAAGGAGACCCAGTACTTC
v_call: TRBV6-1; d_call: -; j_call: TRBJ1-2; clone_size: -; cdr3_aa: CASSDNYNYGYTF; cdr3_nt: TGTGCCAGCAGTGACAACTATAACTATGGCTACACCTTC
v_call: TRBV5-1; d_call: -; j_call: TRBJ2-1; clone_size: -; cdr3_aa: CASSFLLRSSSYNEQFF; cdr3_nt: TGCGCCAGCAGCTTCCTTTTGAGGAGTAGCTCCTACAATGAGCAGTTCTTC
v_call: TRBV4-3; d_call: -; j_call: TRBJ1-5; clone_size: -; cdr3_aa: CASSQDRSGQPQHF; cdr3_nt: TGCGCCAGCAGCCAAGATCGCTCCGGGCAGCCCCAGCATTTT
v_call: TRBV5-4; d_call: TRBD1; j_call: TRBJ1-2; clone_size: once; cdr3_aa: CASSSGGQGVRGYTF; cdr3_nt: TGTGCCAGCAGCAGTGGGGGACAGGGGGTCCGTGGCTACACCTTC
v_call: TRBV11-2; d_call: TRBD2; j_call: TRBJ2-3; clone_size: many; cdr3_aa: CASHRGGPTDTQYF; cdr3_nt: TGTGCCAGCCACCGGGGGGGTCCCACAGATACGCAGTATTTT
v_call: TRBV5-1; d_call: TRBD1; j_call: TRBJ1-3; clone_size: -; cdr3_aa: CASSSGQGPIASGNTIYF; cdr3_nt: TGCGCCAGCAGCTCGGGACAGGGGCCTATTGCTTCTGGAAACACCATATATTTT
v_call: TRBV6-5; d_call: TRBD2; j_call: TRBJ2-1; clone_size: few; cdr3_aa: CASSYSGGSSYNEQFF; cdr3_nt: TGTGCCAGCAGTTACTCGGGCGGGAGCTCCTACAATGAGCAGTTCTTC
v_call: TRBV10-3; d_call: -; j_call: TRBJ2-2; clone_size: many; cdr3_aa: CAISAHPTSTGELFF; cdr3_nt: TGTGCCATCAGTGCCCACCCGACTAGCACCGGGGAGCTGTTTTTT
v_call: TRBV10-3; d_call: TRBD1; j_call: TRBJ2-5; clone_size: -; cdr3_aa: CAINPGTGSQETQYF; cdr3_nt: TGTGCCATCAATCCCGGGACAGGGTCTCAAGAGACCCAGTACTTC
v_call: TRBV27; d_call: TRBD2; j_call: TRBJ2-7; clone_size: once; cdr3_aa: CASSFRGNGLAGVTQYF; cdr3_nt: TGTGCCAGCAGTTTTAGGGGGAACGGACTAGCGGGAGTTACGCAGTACTTC
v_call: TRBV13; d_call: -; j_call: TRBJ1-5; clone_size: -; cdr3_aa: CASSCDGVRSNQPQHF; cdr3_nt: TGTGCCAGCAGCTGTGACGGAGTAAGGAGCAATCAGCCCCAGCATTTT
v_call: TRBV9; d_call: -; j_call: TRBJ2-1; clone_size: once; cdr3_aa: CASSAVSSSYNEQFF; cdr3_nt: TGTGCCAGCAGCGCCGTCAGCAGCTCCTACAATGAGCAGTTCTTC
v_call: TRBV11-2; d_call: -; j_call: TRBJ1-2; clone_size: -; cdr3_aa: CASSLAGVGGYTF; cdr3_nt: TGTGCCAGCAGCTTAGCGGGCGTGGGTGGCTACACCTTC